The T cell receptor beta chain described here comes from a study of graft-versus-host responses after intestinal transplantation. CDR3 length: 13 residues. CDR1 and CDR2 from the germline V gene are MGHDK and SYGVNS. V was clipped by 5 bases and J by 14 bases; unmatched bases: 9. Using immunoSEQ multiplex PCR, the repertoire was profiled, and TCRdb retains in-frame clones only, with some absent. The data contain under 9,500 clones, less than 40% of them singletons. V is TRBV25-1 and J is TRBJ2-3; TRBD2 aligns across 11 bases. The receptor was isolated from a human patient who was an organ donor for intestinal transplantation. The material sequenced was alloreactive CD4+ T cells from a mixed lymphocyte reaction culture, taken before transplantation. Subset noted: CFSE-low proliferating T cells sorted from approximately 6-day pre-transplant mixed lymphocyte reaction (GvH or HvG direction). The CDR3 sequence is CASSPPLAGEVYF. The CDR3 DNA reads TGTGCCAGCAGTCCCCCACTAGCGGGGGAGGTGTATTTT.